This T cell receptor beta chain was obtained from a study of low-dose radiotherapy and immunotherapy resistance in tumors. At the level of the study: With fractions of 0.5 Gy given every 2 weeks, Cohort 1 accumulated a total of 6.5 Gy. With cycle 1 day 1 as the start, patients took oral aspirin 300 mg daily for four cycles. Patients were treated with intravenous nivolumab at 240 mg every two weeks and were also dosed with ipilimumab at 1 mg/kg every six weeks. On a schedule of every two weeks, intravenous cyclophosphamide at a dose of 200 mg/m2 was delivered one day before each radiation and immunotherapy administration.

Time point in this sample: before trial treatment. Looked up from germline, CDR1 is KGHSH and CDR2 is LQKENI. V was shortened by 2 bases and J by 0 bases, with 16 bases between the two germline ends. This CDR3 spans 17 amino acids. Alpha and beta chains were covered, as first-strand cDNA relied on TRAV- and TRBV-specific primers. Using a constant-region primer together with a V-primer adapter, TCRs were subjected to 20 to 25 PCR cycles of amplification. Using its own MiXCR run on the reads, TCRdb lists one record per CDR3 protein. The sample carries about 71,000 distinct CDR3 sequences, 31% recorded once. In its sample, this clonotype was seen many times.

The chain has TRBV18 and TRBJ1-1; a possible D gene is TRBD1 (5 bases). The source was PBMCs, collected before treatment. The TCR originated in a female donor with ovarian cancer. DNA of the CDR3: TGTGCCAGCTCACCATCGAGGGACTTCCCCGTGAACACTGAAGCTTTCTTT. This gives the protein CASSPSRDFPVNTEAFF.